The 2 T cell receptor beta chains reported below all come from one sample, sequenced in a study of T cells expressing NK-cell markers. TCRdb processed the 5' RACE reads again and assigns one entry to each CDR3 protein, with no DNA. The sample data list 500,000 to 600,000 distinct CDR3 sequences. Specimen: blood T cells: a sorted CD56 or NKG2C T cell subset, CD4+ or CD8+ T cells, or bulk PBMC T cells (not recorded which). The receptors were sampled from a man aged 18 to 30 in good health.

The chain combines TRBV27 with TRBJ2-1; with no DNA, the TCRdb D assignment of TRBD1 cannot be verified. CDR1 is MNHEY and CDR2 is SMNVEV in the germline V gene (reference sequence). CDR3 length: 19 amino acids. This CDR3 is CASSPMDRTGTSSYNEQFF.

The chain uses TRBV6-5 and TRBJ2-5; TCRdb designates TRBD1, a call that cannot be tested without DNA. The germline V gene encodes CDR1 MNHEY and CDR2 SVGAGI. There are 15 residues in the CDR3. CDR3: CASSYGGDRQETQYF.